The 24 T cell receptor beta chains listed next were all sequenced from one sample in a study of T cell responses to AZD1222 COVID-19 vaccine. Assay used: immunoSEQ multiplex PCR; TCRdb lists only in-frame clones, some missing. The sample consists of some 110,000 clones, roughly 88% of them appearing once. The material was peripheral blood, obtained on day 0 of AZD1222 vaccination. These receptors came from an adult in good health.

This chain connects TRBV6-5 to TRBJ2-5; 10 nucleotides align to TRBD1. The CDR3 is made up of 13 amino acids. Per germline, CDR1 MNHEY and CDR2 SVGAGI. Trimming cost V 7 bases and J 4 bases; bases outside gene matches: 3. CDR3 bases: TGTGCCAGCAACCGACAGGGGGCAGAGACCCAGTACTTC. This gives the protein CASNRQGAETQYF.

This CDR3 reads CASSILGGYTF. DNA for the CDR3: TGTGCCAGCAGTATCCTCGGGGGCTACACCTTC. The rearrangement joins TRBV25-1 to TRBJ1-2; no clear D. Trimming pared 5 bases from V and 8 bases from J, leaving 9 bases between. Germline-derived CDR1 and CDR2 are MGHDK and SYGVNS. This CDR3 comprises 11 residues.

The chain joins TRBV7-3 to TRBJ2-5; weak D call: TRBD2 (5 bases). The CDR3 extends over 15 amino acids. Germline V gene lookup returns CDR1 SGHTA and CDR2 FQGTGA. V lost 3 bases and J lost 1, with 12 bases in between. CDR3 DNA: TGTGCCAGCAGCTTGAGAGGGAAACTCCAAGAGACCCAGTACTTC. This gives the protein CASSLRGKLQETQYF. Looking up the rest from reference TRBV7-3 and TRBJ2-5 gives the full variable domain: GAGVSQTPSNKVTEKGKYVELRCDPISGHTALYWYRQSLGQGPEFLIYFQGTGAADDSGLPNDRFFAVRPEGSVSTLKIQRTERGDSAVYLCASSLRGKLQETQYFGPGTRLLVL.

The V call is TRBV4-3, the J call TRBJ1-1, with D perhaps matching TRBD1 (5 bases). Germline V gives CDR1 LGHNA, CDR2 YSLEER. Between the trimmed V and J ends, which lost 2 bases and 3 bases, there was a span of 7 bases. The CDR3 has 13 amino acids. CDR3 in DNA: TGCGCCAGCAGCCAACAGGGATACACTGAAGCTTTCTTT. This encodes CASSQQGYTEAFF.

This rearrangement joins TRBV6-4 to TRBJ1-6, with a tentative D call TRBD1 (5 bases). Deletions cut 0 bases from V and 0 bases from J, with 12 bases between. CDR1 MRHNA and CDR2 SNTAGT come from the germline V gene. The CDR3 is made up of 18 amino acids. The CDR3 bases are TGTGCCAGCAGTGACTCTTTGACAGCCAGCTCCTATAATTCACCCCTCCACTTT. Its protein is CASSDSLTASSYNSPLHF.

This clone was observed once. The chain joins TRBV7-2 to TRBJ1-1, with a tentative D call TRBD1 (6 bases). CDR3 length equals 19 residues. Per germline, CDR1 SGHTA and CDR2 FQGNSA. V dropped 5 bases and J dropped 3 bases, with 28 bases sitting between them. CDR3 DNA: TGTGCCAGCAGCCCAGGGTTAGGGGGAACAATCAGAAGGGACACTGAAGCTTTCTTT. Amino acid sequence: CASSPGLGGTIRRDTEAFF. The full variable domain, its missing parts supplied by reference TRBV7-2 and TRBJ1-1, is GAGVSQSPSNKVTEKGKDVELRCDPISGHTALYWYRQSLGQGLEFLIYFQGNSAPDKSGLPSDRFSAERTGGSVSTLTIQRTQQEDSAVYLCASSPGLGGTIRRDTEAFFGQGTRLTVV.

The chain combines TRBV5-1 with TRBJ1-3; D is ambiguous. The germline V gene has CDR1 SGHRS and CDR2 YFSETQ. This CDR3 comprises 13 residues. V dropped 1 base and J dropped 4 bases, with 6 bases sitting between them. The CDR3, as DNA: TGCGCCAGCAGCTTGCACTACGGAAACACCATATATTTT. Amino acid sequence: CASSLHYGNTIYF.

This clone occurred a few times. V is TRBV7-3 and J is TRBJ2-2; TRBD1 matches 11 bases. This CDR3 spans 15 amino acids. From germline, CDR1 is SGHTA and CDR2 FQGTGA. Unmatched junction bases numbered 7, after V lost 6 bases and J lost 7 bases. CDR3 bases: TGTGCCAGCAGTAGGGACAGGGGGAGCGTCGGGGAGCTGTTTTTT. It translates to CASSRDRGSVGELFF.

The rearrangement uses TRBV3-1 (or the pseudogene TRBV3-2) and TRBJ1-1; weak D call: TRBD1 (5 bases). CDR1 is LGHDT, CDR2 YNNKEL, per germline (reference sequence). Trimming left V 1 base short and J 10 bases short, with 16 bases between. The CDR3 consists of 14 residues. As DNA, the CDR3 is TGTGCCAGCAGCCAAGTTGCCCTGCCCCAGGGAGCTTTCTTT. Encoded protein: CASSQVALPQGAFF.

As DNA, the CDR3 is TGTGCCAGCAGTGAAGAAGAGGCGGGCTCCTACGAGCAGTACTTC. Translating gives CASSEEEAGSYEQYF. This chain links TRBV2 with TRBJ2-7; the D gene is possibly TRBD2 (5 bases). The CDR3 is made up of 15 amino acids. In germline, CDR1 is SNHLY, CDR2 FYNNEI. V was pared by 1 base and J by 0 bases, with 10 bases between.

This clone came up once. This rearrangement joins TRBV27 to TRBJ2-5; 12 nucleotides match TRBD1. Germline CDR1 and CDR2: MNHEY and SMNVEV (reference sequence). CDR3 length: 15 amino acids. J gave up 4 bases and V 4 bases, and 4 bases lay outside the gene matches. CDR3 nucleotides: TGTGCCAGCAGTTCCGGGACAGGGGGCAGAGAGACCCAGTACTTC. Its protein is CASSSGTGGRETQYF.

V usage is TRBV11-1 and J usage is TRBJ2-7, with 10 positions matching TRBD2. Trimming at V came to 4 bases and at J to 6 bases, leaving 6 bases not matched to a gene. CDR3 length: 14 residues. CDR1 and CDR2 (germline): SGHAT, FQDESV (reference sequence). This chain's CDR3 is CASSSGLAPSEQYF. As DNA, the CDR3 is TGTGCCAGCAGCTCGGGACTAGCGCCCAGCGAGCAGTACTTC. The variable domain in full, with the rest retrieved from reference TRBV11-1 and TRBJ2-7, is EAEVAQSPRYKITEKSQAVAFWCDPISGHATLYWYRQILGQGPELLVQFQDESVVDDSQLPKDRFSAERLKGVDSTLKIQPAELGDSAMYLCASSSGLAPSEQYFGPGTRLTVT.

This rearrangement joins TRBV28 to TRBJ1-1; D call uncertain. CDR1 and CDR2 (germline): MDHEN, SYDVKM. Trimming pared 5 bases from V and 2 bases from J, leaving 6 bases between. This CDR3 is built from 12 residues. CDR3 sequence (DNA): TGTGCCAGCAGTACCCAAAACACTGAAGCTTTCTTT. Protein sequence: CASSTQNTEAFF.

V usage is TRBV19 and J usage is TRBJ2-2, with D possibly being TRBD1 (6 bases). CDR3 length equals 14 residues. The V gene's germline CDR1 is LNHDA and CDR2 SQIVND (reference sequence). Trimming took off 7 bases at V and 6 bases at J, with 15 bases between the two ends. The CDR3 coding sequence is TGTGCCAGTATTGGAGACAGGCGCCCCGGGGAGCTGTTTTTT. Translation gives CASIGDRRPGELFF. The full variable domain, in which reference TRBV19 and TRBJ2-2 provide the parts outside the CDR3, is DGGITQSPKYLFRKEGQNVTLSCEQNLNHDAMYWYRQDPGQGLRLIYYSQIVNDFQKGDIAEGYSVSREKKESFPLTVTSAQKNPTAFYLCASIGDRRPGELFFGEGSRLTVL.

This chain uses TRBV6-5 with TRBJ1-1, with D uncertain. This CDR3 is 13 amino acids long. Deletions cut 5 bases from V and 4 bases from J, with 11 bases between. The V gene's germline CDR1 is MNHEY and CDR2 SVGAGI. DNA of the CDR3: TGTGCCAGCAGTCTAGGTGGTATCACTGAAGCTTTCTTT. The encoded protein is CASSLGGITEAFF.

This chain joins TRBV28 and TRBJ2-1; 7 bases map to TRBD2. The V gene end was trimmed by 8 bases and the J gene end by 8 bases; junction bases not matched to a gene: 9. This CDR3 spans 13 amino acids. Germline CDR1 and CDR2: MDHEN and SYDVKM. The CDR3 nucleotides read TGTGCCAGCGGACTAGTGATGCAACATGAGCAGTTCTTC. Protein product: CASGLVMQHEQFF.

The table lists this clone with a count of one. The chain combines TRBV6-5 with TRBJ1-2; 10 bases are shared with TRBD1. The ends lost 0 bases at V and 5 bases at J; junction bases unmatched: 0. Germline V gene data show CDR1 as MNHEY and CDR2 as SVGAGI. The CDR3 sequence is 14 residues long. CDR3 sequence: CASSYSDRGYGYTF. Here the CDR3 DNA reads TGTGCCAGCAGTTACTCGGACAGGGGGTATGGCTACACCTTC.

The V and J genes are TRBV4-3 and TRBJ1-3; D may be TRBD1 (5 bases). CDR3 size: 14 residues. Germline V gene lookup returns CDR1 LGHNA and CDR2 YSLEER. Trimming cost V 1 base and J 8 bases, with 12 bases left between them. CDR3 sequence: CASSQVSGTYTIYF. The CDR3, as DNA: TGCGCCAGCAGCCAAGTATCAGGGACGTACACCATATATTTT.

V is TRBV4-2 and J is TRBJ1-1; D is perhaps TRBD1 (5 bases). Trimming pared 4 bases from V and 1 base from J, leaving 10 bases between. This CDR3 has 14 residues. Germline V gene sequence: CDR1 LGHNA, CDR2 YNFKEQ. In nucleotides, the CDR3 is TGTGCCAGCAGCCCCAGGGACCAGAACACTGAAGCTTTCTTT. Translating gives CASSPRDQNTEAFF.

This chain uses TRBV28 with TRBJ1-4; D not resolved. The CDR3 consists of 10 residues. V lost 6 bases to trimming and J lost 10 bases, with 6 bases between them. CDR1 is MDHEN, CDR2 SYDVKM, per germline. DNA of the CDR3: TGTGCCAGCAGCACCAGAAAACTGTTTTTT. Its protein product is CASSTRKLFF.

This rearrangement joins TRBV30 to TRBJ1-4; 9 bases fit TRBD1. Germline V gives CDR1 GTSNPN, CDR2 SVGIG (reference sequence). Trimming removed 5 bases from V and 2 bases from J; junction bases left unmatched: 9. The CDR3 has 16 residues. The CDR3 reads CAWADRGGPTNEKLFF. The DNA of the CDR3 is TGTGCCTGGGCGGACAGGGGAGGGCCGACTAATGAAAAACTGTTTTTT.

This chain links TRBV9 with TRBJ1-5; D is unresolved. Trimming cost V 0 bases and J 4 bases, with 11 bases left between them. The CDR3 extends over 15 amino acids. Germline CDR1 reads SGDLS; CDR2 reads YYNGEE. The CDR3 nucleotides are TGTGCCAGCAGCGTAGGGTCTTCTTTTAATCAGCCCCAGCATTTT. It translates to CASSVGSSFNQPQHF.

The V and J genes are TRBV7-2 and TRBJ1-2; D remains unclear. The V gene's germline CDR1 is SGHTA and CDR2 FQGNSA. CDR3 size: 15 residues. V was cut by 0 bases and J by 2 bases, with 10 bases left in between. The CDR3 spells CASSLAAGLNYGYTF. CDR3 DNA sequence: TGTGCCAGCAGCTTAGCGGCAGGTCTGAACTATGGCTACACCTTC.

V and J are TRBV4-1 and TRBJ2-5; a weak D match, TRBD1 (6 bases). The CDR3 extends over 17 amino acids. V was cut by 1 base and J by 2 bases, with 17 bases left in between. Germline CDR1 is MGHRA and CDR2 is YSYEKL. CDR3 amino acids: CASSQGQADRFQETQYF. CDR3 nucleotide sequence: TGCGCCAGCAGCCAAGGACAGGCGGATCGCTTTCAAGAGACCCAGTACTTC.